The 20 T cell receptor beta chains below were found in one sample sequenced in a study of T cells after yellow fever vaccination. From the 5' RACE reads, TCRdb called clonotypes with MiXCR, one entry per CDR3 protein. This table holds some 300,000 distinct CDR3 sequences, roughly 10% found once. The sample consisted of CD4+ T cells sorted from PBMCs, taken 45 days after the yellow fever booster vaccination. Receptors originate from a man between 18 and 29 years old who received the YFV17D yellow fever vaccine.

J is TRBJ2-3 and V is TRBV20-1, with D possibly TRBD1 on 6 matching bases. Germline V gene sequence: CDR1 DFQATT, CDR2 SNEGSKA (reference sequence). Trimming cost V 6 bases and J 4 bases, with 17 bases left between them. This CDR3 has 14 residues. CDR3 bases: TGCAGTGCACCCCGAGGGGGTTTCGCAGATACGCAGTATTTT. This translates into CSAPRGGFADTQYF.

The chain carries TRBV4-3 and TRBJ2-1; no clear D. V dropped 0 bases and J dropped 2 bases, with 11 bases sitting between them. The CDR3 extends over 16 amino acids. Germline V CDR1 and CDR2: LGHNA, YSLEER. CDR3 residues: CASSQDRAGTYNEQFF. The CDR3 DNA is TGCGCCAGCAGCCAAGATCGGGCAGGAACCTACAATGAGCAGTTCTTC.

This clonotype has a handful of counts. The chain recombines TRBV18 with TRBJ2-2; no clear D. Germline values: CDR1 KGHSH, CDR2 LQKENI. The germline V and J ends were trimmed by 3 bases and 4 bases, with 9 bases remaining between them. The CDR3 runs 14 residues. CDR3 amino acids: CASSPLPGTGELFF. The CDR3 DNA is TGTGCCAGCTCACCCTTACCGGGCACCGGGGAGCTGTTTTTT.

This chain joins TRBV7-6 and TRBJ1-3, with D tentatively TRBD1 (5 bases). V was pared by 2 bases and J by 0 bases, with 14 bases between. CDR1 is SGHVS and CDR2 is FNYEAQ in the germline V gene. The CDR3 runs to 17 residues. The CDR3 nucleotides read TGTGCCAGCAGCTTATCCGGGACGCCGAGCTCTGGAAACACCATATATTTT. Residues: CASSLSGTPSSGNTIYF.

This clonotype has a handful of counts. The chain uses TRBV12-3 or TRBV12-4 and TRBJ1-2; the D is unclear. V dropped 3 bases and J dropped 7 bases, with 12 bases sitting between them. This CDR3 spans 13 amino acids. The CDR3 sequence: CASSFEQPSGYTF. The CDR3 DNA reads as TGTGCCAGCAGTTTCGAACAGCCTTCTGGCTACACCTTC.

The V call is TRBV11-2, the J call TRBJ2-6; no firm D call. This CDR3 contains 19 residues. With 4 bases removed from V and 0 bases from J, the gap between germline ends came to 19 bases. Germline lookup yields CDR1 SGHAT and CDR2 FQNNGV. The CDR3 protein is CASSSLRSGFNSGANVLTF. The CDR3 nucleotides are TGTGCCAGCAGCTCACTGAGGTCTGGATTCAACTCTGGGGCCAACGTCCTGACTTTC.

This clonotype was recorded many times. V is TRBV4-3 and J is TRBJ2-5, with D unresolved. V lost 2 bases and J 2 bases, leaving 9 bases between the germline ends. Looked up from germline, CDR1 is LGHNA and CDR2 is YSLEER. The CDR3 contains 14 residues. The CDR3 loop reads CASSQRAAQETQYF. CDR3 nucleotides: TGCGCCAGCAGCCAACGGGCAGCACAAGAGACCCAGTACTTC.

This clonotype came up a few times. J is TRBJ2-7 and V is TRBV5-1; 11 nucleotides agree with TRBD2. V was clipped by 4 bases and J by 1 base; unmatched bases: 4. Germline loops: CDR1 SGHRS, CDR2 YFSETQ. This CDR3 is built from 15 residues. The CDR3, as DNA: TGCGCCAGCAGCCCCCTAGCGGGGGGTTCCTACGAGCAGTACTTC. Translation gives CASSPLAGGSYEQYF.

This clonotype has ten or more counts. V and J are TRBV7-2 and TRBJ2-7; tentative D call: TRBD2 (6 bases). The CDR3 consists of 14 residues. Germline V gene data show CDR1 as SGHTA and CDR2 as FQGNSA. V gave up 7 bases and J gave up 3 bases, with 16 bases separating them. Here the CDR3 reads CASTFSRTNYEQYF. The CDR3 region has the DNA TGTGCCAGCACCTTCTCCAGGACTAACTACGAGCAGTACTTC.

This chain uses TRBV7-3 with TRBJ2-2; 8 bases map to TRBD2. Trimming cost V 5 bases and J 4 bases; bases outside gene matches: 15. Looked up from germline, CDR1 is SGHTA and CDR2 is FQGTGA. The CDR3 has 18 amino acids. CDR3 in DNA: TGTGCCAGCAGCCCTACGGCCCCCCGGGCGGGGGGCACCGGGGAGCTGTTTTTT. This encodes CASSPTAPRAGGTGELFF. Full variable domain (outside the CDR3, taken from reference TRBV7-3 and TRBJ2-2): GAGVSQTPSNKVTEKGKYVELRCDPISGHTALYWYRQSLGQGPEFLIYFQGTGAADDSGLPNDRFFAVRPEGSVSTLKIQRTERGDSAVYLCASSPTAPRAGGTGELFFGEGSRLTVL.

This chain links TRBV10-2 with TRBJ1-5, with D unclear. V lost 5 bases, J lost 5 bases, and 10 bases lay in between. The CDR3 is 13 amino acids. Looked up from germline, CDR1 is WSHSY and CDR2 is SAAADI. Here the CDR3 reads CASSITEHQPQHF. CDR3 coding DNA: TGCGCCAGCAGTATCACCGAACATCAGCCCCAGCATTTT.

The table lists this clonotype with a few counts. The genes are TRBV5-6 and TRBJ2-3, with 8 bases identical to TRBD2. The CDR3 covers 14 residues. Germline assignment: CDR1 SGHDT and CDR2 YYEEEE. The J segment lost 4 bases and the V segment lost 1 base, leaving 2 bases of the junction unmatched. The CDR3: CASSLTSGSDTQYF. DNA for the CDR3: TGTGCCAGCAGCTTGACTAGCGGCTCAGATACGCAGTATTTT.

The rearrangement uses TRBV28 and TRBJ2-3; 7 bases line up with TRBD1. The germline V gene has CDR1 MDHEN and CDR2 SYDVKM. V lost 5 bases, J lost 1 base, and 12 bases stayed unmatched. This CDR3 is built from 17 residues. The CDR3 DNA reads TGTGCCAGCAGTCATCAAAGAAGACAGGGACGCACAGATACGCAGTATTTT. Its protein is CASSHQRRQGRTDTQYF.

In nucleotides, the CDR3 is TGTGCCAGCAGGGGGGGGGGACAGCCCCAGCATTTT. It yields the protein CASRGGGQPQHF. This rearrangement joins TRBV28 to TRBJ1-5, with D perhaps TRBD1 (5 bases). Germline V CDR1 and CDR2: MDHEN, SYDVKM. With 6 bases removed from V and 7 bases from J, the gap between germline ends came to 10 bases. The CDR3 length is 12 residues.

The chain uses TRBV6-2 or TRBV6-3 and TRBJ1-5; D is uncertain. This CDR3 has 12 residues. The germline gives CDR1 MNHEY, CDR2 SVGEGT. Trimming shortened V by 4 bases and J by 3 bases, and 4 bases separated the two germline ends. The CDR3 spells CASSWSNQPQHF. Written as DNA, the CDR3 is TGTGCCAGCAGTTGGTCCAATCAGCCCCAGCATTTT.

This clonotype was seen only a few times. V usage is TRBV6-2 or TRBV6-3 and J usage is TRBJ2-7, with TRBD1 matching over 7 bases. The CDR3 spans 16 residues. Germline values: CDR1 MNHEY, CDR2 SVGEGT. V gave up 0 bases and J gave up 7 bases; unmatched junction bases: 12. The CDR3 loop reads CASSYSPDNRGWEQYV. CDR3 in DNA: TGTGCCAGCAGTTACTCCCCGGACAACAGGGGTTGGGAGCAGTACGTC.

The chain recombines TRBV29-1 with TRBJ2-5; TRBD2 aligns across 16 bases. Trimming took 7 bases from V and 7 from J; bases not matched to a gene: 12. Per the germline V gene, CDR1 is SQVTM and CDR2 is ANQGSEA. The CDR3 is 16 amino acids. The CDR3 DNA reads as TGCAGCGCACCGGGACTAGCGGGGGGGGGCGCCGGGACCCAGTACTTC. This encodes CSAPGLAGGGAGTQYF. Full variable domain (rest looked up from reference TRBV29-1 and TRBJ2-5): SAVISQKPSRDICQRGTSLTIQCQVDSQVTMMFWYRQQPGQSLTLIATANQGSEATYESGFVIDKFPISRPNLTFSTLTVSNMSPEDSSIYLCSAPGLAGGGAGTQYFGPGTRLLVL.

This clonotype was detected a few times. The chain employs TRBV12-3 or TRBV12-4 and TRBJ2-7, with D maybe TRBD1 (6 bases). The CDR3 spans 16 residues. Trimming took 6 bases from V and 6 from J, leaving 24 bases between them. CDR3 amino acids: CASRDETGIIEGEQYV. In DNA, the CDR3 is TGTGCCAGCAGGGACGAAACAGGGATAATCGAGGGCGAGCAGTACGTC.

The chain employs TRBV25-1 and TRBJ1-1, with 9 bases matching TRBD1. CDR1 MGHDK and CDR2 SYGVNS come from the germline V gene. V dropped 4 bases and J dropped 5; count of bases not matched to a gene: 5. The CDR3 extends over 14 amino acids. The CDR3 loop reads CASSGRTGVTEAFF. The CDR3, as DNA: TGTGCCAGCAGTGGCCGGACAGGGGTTACTGAAGCTTTCTTT.

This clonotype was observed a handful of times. This CDR3 reads CSVYSGGAGDTQYF. The DNA for the CDR3 is TGCAGCGTCTATAGCGGGGGGGCTGGAGATACGCAGTATTTT. The genes are TRBV29-1 and TRBJ2-3, with 11 bases identical to TRBD2. Germline V gives CDR1 SQVTM, CDR2 ANQGSEA. This CDR3 contains 14 residues. Trimming cost V 6 bases and J 5 bases; bases outside gene matches: 7.